This T cell receptor (beta chain) was sequenced in a study of blood T cell repertoires in COVID-19. At the level of the study: T cells, B-cell-depleted T cells, or PBMCs provided the cDNA or gDNA that served as material.

The CDR3 loop spans 13 amino acids. Germline V gene data show CDR1 as SGHTA and CDR2 as FQGNSA. The V and J ends lost 3 bases and 8 bases respectively, with 11 bases between them. Authors' data handling: Cell counts per sample came from amplifying reference gene primers. Generated by immunoSEQ multiplex PCR, the TCRdb table keeps only in-frame clones and is missing some. Clone size and the V and J calls come from that table; the DNA yielded D and trimming. The repertoire holds tens of thousands of clones, with about 83% as singletons. This chain joins TRBV7-2 and TRBJ2-1; D unresolved. The sequencing input was peripheral blood. This sequence originates from a man aged 40-50 years with acute or convalescent COVID-19. CDR3 protein: CASSFIYLDEQFF. CDR3 DNA sequence: TGTGCCAGCAGCTTTATATATCTCGATGAGCAGTTCTTC.